Below are 5 T cell receptor beta chains sequenced from a single sample in a study of T cell responses to AZD1222 COVID-19 vaccine. The protocol was immunoSEQ multiplex PCR, while the TCRdb copy is restricted to in-frame clones and leaves out a portion. The sample consists of under 25,000 clones, approximately 88% of them appearing once. The source was peripheral blood, collected 28 days after the second AZD1222 dose. All receptors come from an adult who received the AZD1222 COVID-19 vaccine.

This clone was recorded once. The chain uses TRBV3-1 (or the pseudogene TRBV3-2) and TRBJ1-2; no reliable D call. The germline CDR1 and CDR2 sequences are LGHDT and YNNKEL (reference sequence). Trimming took 4 bases from V and 6 from J, leaving 15 bases between them. The CDR3 consists of 14 residues. The CDR3 region has the DNA TGTGCCAGCAGCCGCCAGACCCTTGCAGATGGCTACACCTTC. As protein: CASSRQTLADGYTF.

The CDR3 sequence: CASSSTPDERKLFF. CDR3 DNA: TGTGCCAGCAGTTCGACCCCGGATGAGCGAAAACTGTTTTTT. The gene calls are TRBV28 and TRBJ1-4; D remains ambiguous. Trimming stripped 4 bases from V and 10 bases from J, with 16 bases between. The CDR3 consists of 14 residues. Germline CDR1 and CDR2: MDHEN and SYDVKM.

The rearrangement joins TRBV18 to TRBJ1-4; 7 nucleotides align to TRBD1. The germline CDR1 and CDR2 sequences are KGHSH and LQKENI. The V gene end was trimmed by 6 bases and the J gene end by 7 bases; junction bases not matched to a gene: 5. The CDR3 runs to 13 residues. The CDR3: CASSPGGSEKLFF. The CDR3 nucleotides read TGTGCCAGCTCCCCAGGGGGGAGTGAAAAACTGTTTTTT.

This chain connects TRBV27 to TRBJ2-7, with TRBD2 matching over 9 bases. CDR3 length: 16 amino acids. Germline CDR1 reads MNHEY; CDR2 reads SMNVEV (reference sequence). The junction had 8 bases not matched to a gene; V was cut back by 4 bases and J by 1 base. The CDR3 DNA reads TGTGCCAGCAGTTCGCAGCGGGAGGACTTATCCTACGAGCAGTACTTC. Protein product: CASSSQREDLSYEQYF.

The genes are TRBV7-2 and TRBJ2-7; 11 bases map to TRBD2. CDR1 is SGHTA and CDR2 is FQGNSA in the germline V gene. The CDR3 spans 17 residues. J was trimmed by 3 bases and V by 5 bases; bases with no gene match: 12. DNA for the CDR3: TGTGCCAGCAGCCACCCCGAAAGGCTAGCGGGAGGCTACGAGCAGTACTTC. Amino acids: CASSHPERLAGGYEQYF.